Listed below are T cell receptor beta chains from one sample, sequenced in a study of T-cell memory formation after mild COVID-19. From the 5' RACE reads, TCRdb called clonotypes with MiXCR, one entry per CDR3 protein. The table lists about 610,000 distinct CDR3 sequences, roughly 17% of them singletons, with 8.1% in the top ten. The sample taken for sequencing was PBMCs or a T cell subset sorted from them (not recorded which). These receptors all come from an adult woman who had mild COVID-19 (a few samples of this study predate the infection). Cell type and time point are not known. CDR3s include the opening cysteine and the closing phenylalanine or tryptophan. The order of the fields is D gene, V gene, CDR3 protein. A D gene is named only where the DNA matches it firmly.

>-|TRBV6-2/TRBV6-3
CASHYERSSYEQYF
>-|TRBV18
CASGTPSYEQYF
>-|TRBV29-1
CSVVGTPGGYTF
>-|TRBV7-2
CASSPGSGGANVLTF
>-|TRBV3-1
CASSQELLSGRSSYNEQFF
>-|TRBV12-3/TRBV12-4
CASSSISYTTGELFF
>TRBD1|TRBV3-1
CASSRSDRVQDGYTF
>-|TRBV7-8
CASSPGPYYEQYF
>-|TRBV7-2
CASSPRDFYEQYF
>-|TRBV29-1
CSVPFGQPQHF
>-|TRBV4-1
CASSQVPGPDGGEQYF
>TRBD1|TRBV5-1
CASSLETGYGYTF
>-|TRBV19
CASSEESGHYF
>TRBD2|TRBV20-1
CSRGRGDTQYF
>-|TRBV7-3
CASSTQEMRTPTDTQYF
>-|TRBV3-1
CASSPPGLQDEQYF
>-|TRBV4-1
CASSQPQGPNTEAFF
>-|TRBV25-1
CASRGRGLSTDTQYF
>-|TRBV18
CASSRGKARNEKLFF
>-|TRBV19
CASSILIQETQYF
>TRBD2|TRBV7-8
CASSPSQRGTDTQYF
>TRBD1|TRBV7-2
CASSPTGGDVGEKLFF